This T cell receptor (beta chain) was recovered during a study of cytomegalovirus exposure and HLA in healthy donors. Findings and limits, study-wide: Accurate prediction of HLA-A and HLA-B alleles (for most subjects) was reportedly achieved from TCR beta sequences. A previous analysis found most TCR beta V segments productive roughly 90% or roughly 30% of the time.

In regard to this clone: Its target is not known.

60 Vbeta and 13 Jbeta primers were used in PCR. TCRdb keeps only in-frame clones here, not all; method: immunoSEQ multiplex PCR. The top ten clones hold approximately 13% of a sample with about 150,000 clones, 60% to 85% of them seen once. Germline V lookup: CDR1 SGHTA, CDR2 FQGNSA. Losses at the gene ends were 6 bases for V and 2 bases for J; bases not matched to a gene: 13. The CDR3 sequence is 16 residues long. Healthy people donating bone marrow made up the donors. V is TRBV7-2 and J is TRBJ2-7; 7 positions match TRBD2. The receptor was isolated from a man aged 40-50 years in good health and CMV-seropositive. Material for sequencing was PBMCs. The CDR3 DNA reads TGTGCCAGCAGACCTGGGGCGCGGGAGCCTCCCTACGAGCAGTACTTC. This encodes CASRPGAREPPYEQYF.